Listed below are T cell receptor beta chains from one sample, sequenced in a study of T cells in Graves' hyperthyroidism and ophthalmopathy. One entry per CDR3 protein results from TCRdb running MiXCR on the multiplex PCR reads. The data show some 620,000 distinct CDR3 sequences, with about a sixth seen just once and 3.5% to 4% held by the top ten. Input material: blood. Receptors were obtained from a woman under 40 with Graves' hyperthyroidism. Both conserved end residues are part of each CDR3. Fields, in order: CDR3 protein, CDR3 DNA, J gene, V gene, D gene, clone size. D genes are given only for firm matches. The size entry is marked missing in some rows and otherwise reads once, few, many or a size class.

CASSPRTGSNGYTF,TGTGCCAGCAGCCCAAGGACAGGGAGTAATGGCTACACCTTC,TRBJ1-2,TRBV7-9,TRBD1,few
CASSWTGGDNQPQHF,TGTGCCAGTAGCTGGACAGGGGGGGACAATCAGCCCCAGCATTTT,TRBJ1-5,TRBV19,TRBD1,-
CASSLDRGRGNEQFF,TGTGCCAGCAGCCTTGACAGGGGGCGCGGAAATGAGCAGTTCTTC,TRBJ2-1,TRBV11-1,TRBD1,many
CASRGQATNEKLFF,TGCGCCAGCAGGGGACAGGCAACTAATGAAAAACTGTTTTTT,TRBJ1-4,TRBV5-1,TRBD1,once
CASSPQGKSSYNSPLHF,TGTGCCAGCAGCCCCCAGGGGAAGAGCTCCTATAATTCACCCCTCCACTTT,TRBJ1-6,TRBV11-2,-,few
CASSPLLAGGPRNNEQFF,TGTGCCAGCAGCCCACTACTAGCGGGAGGGCCTAGGAACAATGAGCAGTTCTTC,TRBJ2-1,TRBV7-6,TRBD2,many
CSVGVSGETQYF,TGCAGCGTTGGGGTTAGCGGGGAGACCCAGTACTTC,TRBJ2-5,TRBV29-1,TRBD2,-
CAWSAGRSYGCTF,TGTGCCTGGAGCGCGGGACGGTCCTATGGCTGCACCTTC,TRBJ1-2,TRBV30,-,few
CSGTPSYEQYF,TGCAGTGGCACGCCCAGTTACGAGCAGTACTTC,TRBJ2-7,TRBV20-1,-,-
CASSTPGLGTDTQYF,TGTGCCAGCAGTACCCCGGGACTGGGCACAGATACGCAGTATTTT,TRBJ2-3,TRBV28,-,many
CASSNPPGLPRGSGELFF,TGTGCCAGCAGCAATCCCCCGGGACTCCCTAGAGGGTCCGGGGAGCTGTTTTTT,TRBJ2-2,TRBV27,-,many
CASSSPLVYNEQFF,TGTGCCAGCAGCTCACCACTAGTCTACAATGAGCAGTTCTTC,TRBJ2-1,TRBV7-2,-,-
CASSGRLAGVKYEQYF,TGTGCCAGCAGTGGAAGGTTGGCGGGAGTAAAATACGAGCAGTACTTC,TRBJ2-7,TRBV2,TRBD2,many
CASSRRQGTTNEKLFF,TGTGCCAGCAGTAGGCGACAGGGTACAACTAATGAAAAACTGTTTTTT,TRBJ1-4,TRBV6-1,TRBD1,few
CASSTLGTGGMYEQYF,TGTGCCAGCAGCACCCTCGGGACAGGGGGAATGTACGAGCAGTACTTC,TRBJ2-7,TRBV13,TRBD1,many
CASSRSSTEAFF,TGTGCCAGCAGCCGGAGTAGCACTGAAGCTTTCTTT,TRBJ1-1,TRBV11-3,-,many
CASRGFTYNEQFF,TGCGCCAGCAGGGGATTTACCTACAATGAGCAGTTCTTC,TRBJ2-1,TRBV4-1,-,-
CAGSLLPETQYF,TGCGCCGGTTCTCTGCTGCCCGAGACCCAGTACTTC,TRBJ2-5,TRBV5-1,-,-
CASSLFYPDSGTGELFF,TGCGCCAGCAGCTTGTTTTACCCAGACTCGGGCACCGGGGAGCTGTTTTTT,TRBJ2-2,TRBV5-1,-,once
CASRERQGNTGELFF,TGCGCCAGCCGTGAGCGGCAGGGGAACACCGGGGAGCTGTTTTTT,TRBJ2-2,TRBV5-1,-,few
CASSPRLTGPNYGYTF,TGTGCCAGCTCACCACGCCTGACAGGCCCTAACTATGGCTACACCTTC,TRBJ1-2,TRBV18,-,-
CASSPLDRDNEQFF,TGTGCCAGCAGTCCGCTCGACAGGGACAATGAGCAGTTCTTC,TRBJ2-1,TRBV12-3/TRBV12-4,TRBD1,many
CAISEYGENIQYF,TGTGCCATCAGTGAATATGGGGAAAACATTCAGTACTTC,TRBJ2-4,TRBV10-3,-,many
CASRRQGNEQYF,TGTGCCAGCAGAAGACAGGGGAACGAGCAGTACTTC,TRBJ2-7,TRBV2,TRBD1,many
CASSSDYWSNEQFF,TGTGCCAGCAGCTCCGACTATTGGAGCAATGAGCAGTTCTTC,TRBJ2-1,TRBV7-2,-,many